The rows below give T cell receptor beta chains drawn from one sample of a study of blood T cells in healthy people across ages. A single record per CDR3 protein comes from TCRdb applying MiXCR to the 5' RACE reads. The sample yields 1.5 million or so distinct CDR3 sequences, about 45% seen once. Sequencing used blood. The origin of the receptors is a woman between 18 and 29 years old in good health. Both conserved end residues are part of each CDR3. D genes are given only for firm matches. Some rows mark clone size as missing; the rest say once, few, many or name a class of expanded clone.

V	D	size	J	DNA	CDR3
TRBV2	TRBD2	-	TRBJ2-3	TGTGCCAGCAGCCGCAGGCGGGAGGGTGGCTCAGATACGCAGTATTTT	CASSRRREGGSDTQYF
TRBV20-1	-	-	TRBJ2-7	TGCAGTGCTAGAGATCCGGTCCGCTCCTACAATGAGCAGTACTTC	CSARDPVRSYNEQYF
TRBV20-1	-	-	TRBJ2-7	TGCAGTGCTAGAGCTAACAGTCTCTCCTACAATGAGCAGTACTTC	CSARANSLSYNEQYF
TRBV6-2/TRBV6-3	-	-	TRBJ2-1	TGTGCCAGCAACCTCATGGGGACTCCTCAGCAGTTCTTC	CASNLMGTPQQFF
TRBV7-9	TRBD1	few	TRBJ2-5	TGTGCCAGCAGCCTACGGGACAGCTACCAAGAGACCCAGTACTTC	CASSLRDSYQETQYF
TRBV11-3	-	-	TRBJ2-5	TGTGCCAGCAGCCCAGGACAGTCAAAAGAGACCCAGTACTTC	CASSPGQSKETQYF
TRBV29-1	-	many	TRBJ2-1	TGCAGCGTTATGATCAACCCAGACAATGAGCAGTTCTTC	CSVMINPDNEQFF
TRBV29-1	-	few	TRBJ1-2	TGCAGCGCTCAGGGCTATGGGTCCTATGGCTACACCTTC	CSAQGYGSYGYTF
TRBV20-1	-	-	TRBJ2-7	TGCAGTGCTAGAGATTCATCGACCCCTTCCTACGAGCAGTACTTC	CSARDSSTPSYEQYF
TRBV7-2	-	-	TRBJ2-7	TGTGCCAGCAGCTTAGCGCCGAGAATAAATGAGCAGTACTTC	CASSLAPRINEQYF
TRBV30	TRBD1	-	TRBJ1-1	TGTGCCTGGAACAGGGGGGTAAACACTGAAGCTTTCTTT	CAWNRGVNTEAFF
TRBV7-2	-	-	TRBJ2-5	TGTGCCAGCAGCTCCGGGCCGACTAAGAGTGAGACCCAGTACTTC	CASSSGPTKSETQYF
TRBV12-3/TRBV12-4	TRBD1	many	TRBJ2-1	TGTGCCAGCAGTATAGACAGGGGCACTTACAATGAGCAGTTCTTC	CASSIDRGTYNEQFF
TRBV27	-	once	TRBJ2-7	TGTGCCAGCAGTTTAAATGGGGGCCTCTACGAGCAGTACTTC	CASSLNGGLYEQYF
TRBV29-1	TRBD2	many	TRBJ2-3	TGCAGCGTTGAAAGGAACGCGCTAGCGGGTGTTAGAGATACGCAGTATTTT	CSVERNALAGVRDTQYF
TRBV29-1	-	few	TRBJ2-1	TGCAGCGTTGAAAGGGGAAACAATGAGCAGTTCTTC	CSVERGNNEQFF
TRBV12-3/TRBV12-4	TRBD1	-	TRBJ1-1	TGTGCCAGCAGTCGGGACAGAGACATAGCTTTCTTT	CASSRDRDIAFF
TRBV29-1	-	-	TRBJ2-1	TGCAGCGTTGAAGATGGAGGGGCGCACAGGTCCTACGAGCAGTTCTTC	CSVEDGGAHRSYEQFF
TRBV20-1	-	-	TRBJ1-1	TGCAGTGCTAGAGATCGTCGGTCCACTGAAGCTTTCTTT	CSARDRRSTEAFF
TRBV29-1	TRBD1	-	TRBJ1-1	TGCAGCGTCGGAGGCAGGGGGCGCGAAGCTTTCTTT	CSVGGRGREAFF
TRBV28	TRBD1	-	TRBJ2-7	TGTGCCAGCAGTGCCCCGACAGGGTTTGGCTACAATGAGCAGTACTTC	CASSAPTGFGYNEQYF
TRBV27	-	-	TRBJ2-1	TGTGCCAGCATTAGGGGAGCGACATTCAACTACAATGAGCAGTTCTTC	CASIRGATFNYNEQFF
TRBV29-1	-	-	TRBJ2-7	TGCAGCGTTGGCAACAACTCCTACGAGCAGTACTTC	CSVGNNSYEQYF
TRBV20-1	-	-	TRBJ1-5	TGCAGTGCTAGGGGCGAGGGCTGGCAGCCCCAGCATTTT	CSARGEGWQPQHF
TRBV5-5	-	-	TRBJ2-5	TGTGCCAGCAGCTTGGATACCACGCGGATATACAATGAGCAGTACTTC	CASSLDTTRIYNEQYF
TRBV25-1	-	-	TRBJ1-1	TGTGCCAGCAGGCCCGCAAACACTGAAGCTTTCTTT	CASRPANTEAFF
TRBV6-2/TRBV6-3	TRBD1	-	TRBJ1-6	TGTGCCAGCAGAGAAGGGGACAGGGGAGACAATTCACCCCTCCACTTT	CASREGDRGDNSPLHF
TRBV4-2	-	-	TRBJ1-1	TGTGCCAGCAGCCTCGCGGCGGGGGCGGGCACTGAAGCTTTCTTT	CASSLAAGAGTEAFF
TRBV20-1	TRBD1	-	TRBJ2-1	TGCAGTGCTATCGGGACAGGGGGCCTGTATGAGCAGTTCTTC	CSAIGTGGLYEQFF
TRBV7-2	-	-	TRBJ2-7	TGTGCCAGCAGCTCTAGGGGAGGTGGGGCAGCCGGCCCCTACGAGCAGTACTTC	CASSSRGGGAAGPYEQYF
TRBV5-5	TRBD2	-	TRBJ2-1	TGTGCCAGCAGCTTGGTCTTAGCGGGAGGCCCGAGCTCCTACAATGAGCAGTTCTTC	CASSLVLAGGPSSYNEQFF
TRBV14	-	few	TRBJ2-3	TGTGCCAGCAGCCAGGGGAGACAGCGCACAGATACGCAGTATTTT	CASSQGRQRTDTQYF
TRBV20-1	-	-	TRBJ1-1	TGCAGTGCTAGATCGGGCCGGCTCGACACTGAAGCTTTCTTT	CSARSGRLDTEAFF